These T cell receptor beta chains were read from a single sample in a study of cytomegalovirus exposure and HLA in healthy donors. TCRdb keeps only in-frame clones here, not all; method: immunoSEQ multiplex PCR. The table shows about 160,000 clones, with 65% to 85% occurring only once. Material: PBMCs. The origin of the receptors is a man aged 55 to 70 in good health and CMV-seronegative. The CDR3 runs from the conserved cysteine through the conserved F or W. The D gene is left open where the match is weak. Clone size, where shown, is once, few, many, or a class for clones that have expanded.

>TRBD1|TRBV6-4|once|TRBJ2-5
CASSDRPGQGQETQYF
TGTGCCAGCAGTGACCGACCGGGACAGGGACAAGAGACCCAGTACTTC
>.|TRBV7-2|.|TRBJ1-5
CASSQGGRGPQHF
TGTGCCAGCAGCCAAGGCGGGAGAGGGCCCCAGCATTTT
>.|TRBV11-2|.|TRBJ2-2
CASSLAPGHNTGELFF
TGTGCCAGCAGCTTAGCACCGGGACATAACACCGGGGAGCTGTTTTTT
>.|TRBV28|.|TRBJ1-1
CASTVPGLNTEAFF
TGTGCCAGCACCGTACCCGGTCTCAACACTGAAGCTTTCTTT
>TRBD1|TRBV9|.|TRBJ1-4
CASSVEGAGGTRKLFF
TGTGCCAGCAGCGTAGAGGGGGCAGGGGGCACGCGAAAACTGTTTTTT
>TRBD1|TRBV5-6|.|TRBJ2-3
CASSWTGGASDTQYF
TGTGCCAGCAGCTGGACAGGGGGCGCGTCGGATACGCAGTATTTT
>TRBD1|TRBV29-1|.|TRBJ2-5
CSVEGTRTGGGETQYF
TGCAGCGTTGAAGGCACAAGGACAGGGGGCGGGGAGACCCAGTACTTC
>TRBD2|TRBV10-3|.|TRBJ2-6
CAISALAELSGANVLTF
TGTGCCATCAGTGCGCTAGCGGAGCTCTCTGGGGCCAACGTCCTGACTTTC
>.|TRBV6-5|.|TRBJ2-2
CASSYGGATGELFF
TGTGCCAGCAGTTACGGGGGGGCCACCGGGGAGCTGTTTTTT
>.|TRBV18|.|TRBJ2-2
CASSPGQHTGELFF
TGTGCCAGCTCACCGGGACAACACACCGGGGAGCTGTTTTTT
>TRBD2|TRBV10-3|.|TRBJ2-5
CAIRTSGIETQYF
TGTGCCATTCGGACTAGCGGGATAGAGACCCAGTACTTC
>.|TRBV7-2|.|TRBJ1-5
CASSFSVNQPQHF
TGTGCCAGCAGCTTTTCCGTAAATCAGCCCCAGCATTTT
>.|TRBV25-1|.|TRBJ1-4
CASSEAQGDNEKLFF
TGTGCCAGCAGTGAAGCACAGGGAGATAATGAAAAACTGTTTTTT
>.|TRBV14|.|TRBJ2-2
CASSHGMQAGELFF
TGTGCCAGCAGCCATGGTATGCAGGCCGGGGAGCTGTTTTTT
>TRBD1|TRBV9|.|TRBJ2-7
CASSAGTGIPYEQYF
TGTGCCAGCAGCGCCGGGACAGGGATACCCTACGAGCAGTACTTC
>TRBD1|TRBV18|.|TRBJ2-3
CASSPKGQGWDTQYF
TGTGCCAGCTCACCCAAGGGACAGGGATGGGATACACAGTATTTT
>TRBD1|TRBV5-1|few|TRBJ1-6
CASSFSRQGAYNSPLHF
TGCGCCAGCAGTTTTTCAAGACAGGGGGCGTATAATTCACCCCTCCACTTT
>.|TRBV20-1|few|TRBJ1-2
CSARVGSGYTF
TGCAGTGCTAGAGTTGGGAGTGGCTACACCTTC
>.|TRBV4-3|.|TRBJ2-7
CASSQNQGRGHEQYF
TGCGCCAGCAGCCAAAACCAGGGCAGGGGCCACGAGCAGTACTTC
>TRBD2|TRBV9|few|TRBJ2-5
CASSAGGQETQYF
TGTGCCAGCAGCGCGGGGGGCCAAGAGACCCAGTACTTC
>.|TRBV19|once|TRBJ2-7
CATSLVALTYEQYF
TGTGCCACCTCTCTCGTGGCCTTAACCTACGAGCAGTACTTC
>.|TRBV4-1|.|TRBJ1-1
CATAQGESGYNTEAFF
TGCGCCACCGCCCAGGGTGAAAGTGGCTATAACACTGAAGCTTTCTTT
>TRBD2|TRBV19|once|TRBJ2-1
CASSIAGGGEQFF
TGTGCCAGTAGTATAGCGGGAGGGGGTGAGCAGTTCTTC
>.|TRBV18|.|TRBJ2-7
CASSPRGGSSYEQYF
TGTGCCAGCTCACCACGGGGCGGCAGCTCCTACGAGCAGTACTTC
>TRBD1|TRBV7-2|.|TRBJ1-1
CASSLNSQMTGGTEAFF
TGTGCCAGCAGCTTAAACAGCCAAATGACAGGGGGCACTGAAGCTTTCTTT
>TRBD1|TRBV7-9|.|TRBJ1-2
CASSSQQGANYTF
TGTGCCAGCAGCTCCCAACAGGGGGCGAACTACACCTTC
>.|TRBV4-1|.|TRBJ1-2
CASSQEWAIGYGYTF
TGCGCCAGCAGCCAAGAATGGGCGATCGGCTATGGCTACACCTTC
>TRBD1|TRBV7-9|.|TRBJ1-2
CASSLRGRGYTF
TGTGCCAGCAGCTTAAGGGGGCGTGGCTACACCTTC
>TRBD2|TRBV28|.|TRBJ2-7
CASSRSFAGGSHYEQYF
TGTGCCAGCAGTCGTTCCTTTGCGGGAGGCTCCCACTACGAGCAGTACTTC
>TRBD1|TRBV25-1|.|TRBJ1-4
CASTRTGLKEKLFF
TGTGCCAGCACCAGGACAGGGCTAAAGGAAAAACTGTTTTTT
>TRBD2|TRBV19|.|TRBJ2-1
CASSIDVGRPNEQFF
TGTGCCAGTAGTATAGACGTCGGGAGGCCCAATGAGCAGTTCTTC
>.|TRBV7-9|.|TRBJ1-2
CASSARRGLYGYTF
TGTGCCAGCAGCGCCCGGAGGGGTCTCTATGGCTACACCTTC
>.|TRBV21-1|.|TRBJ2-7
CASSKWEQRIYEQYF
TGTGCCAGCAGCAAATGGGAACAGCGGATCTACGAGCAGTACTTC
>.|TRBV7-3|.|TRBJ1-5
CASSLSVNQPQHF
TGTGCCAGCAGCTTAAGCGTTAATCAGCCCCAGCATTTT
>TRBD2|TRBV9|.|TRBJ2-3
CASSVAWAGGTDTQYF
TGTGCCAGCAGCGTAGCTTGGGCGGGGGGCACAGATACGCAGTATTTT
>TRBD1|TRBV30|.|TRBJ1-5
CAWSPGQGNQPQHF
TGTGCCTGGAGCCCGGGACAGGGCAATCAGCCCCAGCATTTT
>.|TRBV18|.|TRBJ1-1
CASSVDVQNTEAFF
TGTGCCAGCTCAGTCGATGTACAGAACACTGAAGCTTTCTTT
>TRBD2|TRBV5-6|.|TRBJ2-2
CASSLVGREVTGELFF
TGTGCCAGCAGCTTGGTCGGGAGGGAGGTCACCGGGGAGCTGTTTTTT
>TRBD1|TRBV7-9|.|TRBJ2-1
CASSSQGAANEQFF
TGTGCCAGCAGCTCGCAGGGGGCAGCGAATGAGCAGTTCTTC
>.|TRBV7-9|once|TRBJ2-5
CASSLVGAQGEGGIETQYF
TGTGCCAGCAGCTTAGTCGGGGCACAGGGAGAAGGTGGGATTGAGACCCAGTACTTC
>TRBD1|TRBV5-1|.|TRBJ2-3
CASSQTGDEADTQYF
TGCGCCAGCAGCCAGACAGGGGACGAGGCAGATACGCAGTATTTT
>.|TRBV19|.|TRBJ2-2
CASTNSAGRVTPGELFF
TGTGCCAGTACCAACTCTGCGGGGCGGGTTACGCCCGGGGAGCTGTTTTTT
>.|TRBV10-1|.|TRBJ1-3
CASSESGARSGNTIYF
TGCGCCAGCAGTGAAAGCGGGGCGCGGTCTGGAAACACCATATATTTT
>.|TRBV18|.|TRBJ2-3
CASSRPRGSRRITQYF
TGTGCCAGCTCTCGCCCTAGGGGTTCTAGGCGGATTACGCAGTATTTT
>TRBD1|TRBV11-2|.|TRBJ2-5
CASSQDRAWETQYF
TGTGCCAGCAGCCAGGACAGGGCCTGGGAGACCCAGTACTTC